This T cell receptor beta chain was retrieved from a study of blood T cell repertoires in COVID-19. Study-wide context: From T cells, B-cell-depleted T cells, or PBMCs came the material, which was cDNA or gDNA.

The repertoire was sequenced with immunoSEQ multiplex PCR; TCRdb's copy has only in-frame clones and lacks some. Of 75,000 or so clones in the sample, 84% are singletons; the top ten hold roughly 3.5%. Germline V CDR1 and CDR2: MDHEN, SYDVKM. V was cut by 9 bases and J by 5 bases, with 10 bases left in between. CDR3 size: 12 residues. The TCR was taken from a middle-aged man with acute or convalescent COVID-19. Input material: peripheral blood. The chain uses TRBV28 and TRBJ2-2; TRBD2 is a possible D gene (6 bases). As DNA, the CDR3 is TGTGCCAGTCGGAGGGTAACCGGGGAGCTGTTTTTT. The encoded protein is CASRRVTGELFF.